The text below deals with one T cell receptor (beta chain). As for time point: peripheral blood 6 weeks after treatment start. Locally advanced or metastatic urothelial carcinoma was present in patients. The entry originates in a study of PD-L1 blockade in urothelial cancer. Study-wide context: Analysis of blood occurred 3 weeks (second dose) and 6 weeks after treatment start.

Assay used: immunoSEQ multiplex PCR; TCRdb lists only in-frame clones, some missing. The table lists around 87,000 clones, over 80% of them singletons. The receptor was derived from a man aged 70-80 years with urothelial cancer. Here the sequenced sample was PBMCs, taken around atezolizumab (anti-PD-L1) treatment.

DNA of the CDR3: TGTGCCAGCTCACTAGACAGGGAGACAGATACGCAGTATTTT. Translating gives CASSLDRETDTQYF. The chain has TRBV18 and TRBJ2-3, with 7 bases lining up with TRBD1. With V trimmed by 4 bases and J by 3 bases, 4 bases remained unmatched. The CDR3 totals 14 residues. Germline V CDR1 and CDR2: KGHSH, LQKENI.